In this sample, the clone carrying this T cell receptor beta chain turned up many times. Its antigen is currently unknown. This CDR3 spans 14 amino acids. Trimming took 5 bases from V and 1 from J, leaving 11 bases between them. Looked up from germline, CDR1 is SGHVS and CDR2 is FQNEAQ. This entry belongs to a study of response to subunit inactivated influenza vaccine. TCRdb called the RT-PCR reads again in MiXCR, with one record for every CDR3 protein. The data show about 540,000 distinct CDR3 sequences, with approximately 20% seen just once and 2.5% to 3% held by the top ten. Study-wide findings and caveats: Authors suggested seasonal influenza vaccinations each recruit few new T cells.

These data are also associated with another study on T cells expressing NK-cell markers. This second study notes: A 5'RACE template switching approach incorporating UMIs was used to make TCR beta cDNA.

The receptor comes from a man aged 50 to 60 who received an inactivated influenza vaccine. The sample here was CD4+ T cells sorted from PBMCs, taken roughly 12 days after vaccination. J is TRBJ1-1 and V is TRBV7-8; maybe TRBD1 (5 bases). This chain's CDR3 is CASSPRDRNTEAFF. The CDR3 DNA follows: TGTGCCAGCAGCCCCCGAGACAGGAACACTGAAGCTTTCTTT.